Below are 12 T cell receptor beta chains sequenced from a single sample in a study of a mutant IDH1 vaccine in newly diagnosed glioma. Indicated time point: baseline, week 1 (first vaccination visit). Described treatment: pre-vaccination baseline after standard-of-care therapy. Profiled with immunoSEQ multiplex PCR; TCRdb holds only in-frame clones, not every one. The table shows tens of thousands of clones, with around 80% occurring only once. The material sequenced was PBMCs, taken from a glioma patient treated with radiotherapy, temozolomide or both. The receptors come from a man under 40 with glioma.

Written as DNA, the CDR3 is TGCGCCAGCAGCCAAGAATTAGGCTATGGCTACACCTTC. Translated: CASSQELGYGYTF. The chain carries TRBV4-3 and TRBJ1-2; D is unresolved. CDR1 is LGHNA and CDR2 is YSLEER in the germline V gene. The ends were cut back, 0 bases at V and 4 bases at J, with 6 bases in the middle. The CDR3 covers 13 residues.

DNA for the CDR3: TGCGCCAGCAGCCAGCCTCGCCAGGGTAATAATTCACCCCTCCACTTT. Translation gives CASSQPRQGNNSPLHF. The chain recombines TRBV4-1 with TRBJ1-6; a weak D match, TRBD1 (5 bases). The germline V gene encodes CDR1 MGHRA and CDR2 YSYEKL. Trimming pared 3 bases from V and 5 bases from J, leaving 14 bases between. The CDR3 consists of 16 residues.

V gene TRBV11-2 combines with J gene TRBJ2-5; no reliable D call. The CDR3 has 12 amino acids. Germline loops: CDR1 SGHAT, CDR2 FQNNGV. Trimming removed 5 bases at V and 7 bases at J, with 11 bases between. CDR3 in amino acids: CASSGLRWTQYF. The CDR3 DNA reads as TGTGCCAGCAGCGGGTTGCGTTGGACCCAGTACTTC.

This sequence joins TRBV5-1 and TRBJ1-1; 8 bases are a match to TRBD1. V lost 4 bases, J lost 2 bases, and 10 bases stayed unmatched. The CDR3 has 16 amino acids. Germline V gene lookup returns CDR1 SGHRS and CDR2 YFSETQ. The CDR3 region has the DNA TGCGCCAGCAGCCGGACAGGGATCAGGGGAAACACTGAAGCTTTCTTT. Its translation: CASSRTGIRGNTEAFF.

The rearrangement links TRBV27 to TRBJ2-7; tentatively, D is TRBD1 or TRBD2 (5 bases each). Germline loops: CDR1 MNHEY, CDR2 SMNVEV (reference sequence). Trimming shortened V by 5 bases and J by 4 bases, and 12 bases separated the two germline ends. CDR3 length: 13 amino acids. The CDR3 nucleotides are TGTGCCAGCAGTGGGGACGACCCGTACGAGCAGTACTTC. Its protein is CASSGDDPYEQYF.

The gene calls are TRBV5-4 and TRBJ2-2, with 7 positions matching TRBD2. CDR3 size: 18 residues. Germline V gene data show CDR1 as SGHNT and CDR2 as YYREEE (reference sequence). Trimming cost V 5 bases and J 5 bases; bases outside gene matches: 18. DNA for the CDR3: TGTGCCAGCAGTTCCAACTCATGGGCGGGAGAAGGAACCGGGGAGCTGTTTTTT. It translates to CASSSNSWAGEGTGELFF.

The J gene is TRBJ1-2, the V gene TRBV6-5; the D is unclear. Germline CDR1 reads MNHEY; CDR2 reads SVGAGI. The CDR3 has 13 residues. The V end lost 7 bases, the J end lost 6 bases, and 15 bases lay between the germline ends. The CDR3 DNA reads TGTGCCAGCACCAAGGACTCCGGGAATGGCTACACCTTC. Protein: CASTKDSGNGYTF.

The chain links TRBV7-2 to TRBJ1-1, with a possible D match to TRBD1 (6 bases). Germline V gives CDR1 SGHTA, CDR2 FQGNSA. V lost 5 bases and J lost 5, with 18 bases in between. The CDR3 is 15 residues long. CDR3 amino acids: CASSKPQGGETEAFF. The CDR3 nucleotides read TGTGCCAGCAGCAAACCACAGGGAGGGGAGACTGAAGCTTTCTTT.

The chain combines TRBV5-5 with TRBJ1-1, with 9 positions matching TRBD1. J gave up 7 bases and V 4 bases, and 11 bases lay outside the gene matches. Germline CDR1 SGHKS, CDR2 YYEKEE (reference sequence). This CDR3 is 15 amino acids long. CDR3 bases: TGTGCCAGCAGCGCGAGGTTGGGACAGGGAATTGAAGCTTTCTTT. Its translation: CASSARLGQGIEAFF.

There are a few counts of this clone. The CDR3 nucleotides are TGTGCCAGCAGTGCACAGAGACGCAATCAGCCCCAGCATTTT. It translates to CASSAQRRNQPQHF. This chain joins TRBV28 and TRBJ1-5; D is ambiguous. CDR1 is MDHEN and CDR2 is SYDVKM in the germline V gene. This CDR3 comprises 14 residues. V shed 5 bases and J shed 2 bases, with 10 bases lying between them. Looking up the rest from reference TRBV28 and TRBJ1-5 gives the full variable domain: DVKVTQSSRYLVKRTGEKVFLECVQDMDHENMFWYRQDPGLGLRLIYFSYDVKMKEKGDIPEGYSVSREKKERFSLILESASTNQTSMYLCASSAQRRNQPQHFGDGTRLSIL.

The chain has TRBV30 and TRBJ1-2, with a possible D match to TRBD1 (6 bases). The CDR3 loop spans 15 amino acids. Trimming left V 5 bases short and J 4 bases short, with 20 bases between. Germline CDR1 and CDR2: GTSNPN and SVGIG (reference sequence). Here the CDR3 DNA reads TGTGCCTGGGGTAATGGGCTGGGGGCGAGCTATGGCTACACCTTC. This translates into CAWGNGLGASYGYTF.

The chain has TRBV5-1 and TRBJ2-1; D remains unclear. V lost 1 base and J 13 bases, leaving 15 bases between the germline ends. This CDR3 region has 13 residues. CDR1 is SGHRS and CDR2 is YFSETQ in the germline V gene. In nucleotides, the CDR3 is TGCGCCAGCAGCTTGAAGGAGCTGACCTCTCAGTTCTTC. Amino acid sequence: CASSLKELTSQFF.